These T cell receptor beta chains were read from a single sample in a study of T cell responses to AZD1222 COVID-19 vaccine. Some clones are missing from TCRdb's copy, which holds only in-frame ones; the method was immunoSEQ multiplex PCR. The sample shows approximately 150,000 clones, approximately 90% of them seen only once. The source was peripheral blood, collected on day 0 of AZD1222 vaccination. All receptors come from an adult in good health. The CDR3 runs from the conserved cysteine through the conserved F or W. Fields, in order: D gene, V gene, clone size, J gene, CDR3 DNA, CDR3 protein. D genes are given only for firm matches. The size entry is marked missing in some rows and otherwise reads once, few, many or a size class.

D gene: TRBD1
V gene: TRBV28
clone size: .
J gene: TRBJ2-7
CDR3 DNA: TGTGCCAGCAGCCTGGACAGGGACTACGAGCAGTACTTC
CDR3 protein: CASSLDRDYEQYF

D gene: .
V gene: TRBV12-3/TRBV12-4
clone size: .
J gene: TRBJ2-7
CDR3 DNA: TGTGCCAGCAGTTTCTTGTACGAGCAGTACTTC
CDR3 protein: CASSFLYEQYF

D gene: .
V gene: TRBV24-1
clone size: .
J gene: TRBJ2-7
CDR3 DNA: TGTGCCACTTCCCCCGGGACTTTCTCCTACGAGCAGTACTTC
CDR3 protein: CATSPGTFSYEQYF

D gene: .
V gene: TRBV5-1
clone size: few
J gene: TRBJ2-3
CDR3 DNA: TGCGCCAGCAGCTTGACCTCTAACACAGATACGCAGTATTTT
CDR3 protein: CASSLTSNTDTQYF

D gene: TRBD1
V gene: TRBV2
clone size: .
J gene: TRBJ1-6
CDR3 DNA: TGTGCCAGCAGCGCGGAGGGGGCGGTACATTCACCCCTCCACTTT
CDR3 protein: CASSAEGAVHSPLHF

D gene: .
V gene: TRBV7-2
clone size: .
J gene: TRBJ2-7
CDR3 DNA: TGTGCCAGCAGCTCGACCAACCACGAGCAGTACTTC
CDR3 protein: CASSSTNHEQYF

D gene: .
V gene: TRBV6-5
clone size: .
J gene: TRBJ1-2
CDR3 DNA: TGTGCCAGCAGCCGGGGGCGGGGCTATGGCTACACCTTC
CDR3 protein: CASSRGRGYGYTF

D gene: TRBD1
V gene: TRBV6-5
clone size: .
J gene: TRBJ1-6
CDR3 DNA: TGTGCCAGCAGCGCGGGACAGAGTCATAATTCACCCCTCCACTTT
CDR3 protein: CASSAGQSHNSPLHF

D gene: TRBD2
V gene: TRBV27
clone size: .
J gene: TRBJ2-1
CDR3 DNA: TGTGCCAGCAGTTCCCTTAGCGGGCGTAACTACAATGAGCAGTTCTTC
CDR3 protein: CASSSLSGRNYNEQFF

D gene: TRBD2
V gene: TRBV4-2
clone size: once
J gene: TRBJ2-7
CDR3 DNA: TGTGCCAGCAGCCAAGGTATGGCGGGAGCAACCTACGAGCAGTACTTC
CDR3 protein: CASSQGMAGATYEQYF

D gene: .
V gene: TRBV20-1
clone size: .
J gene: TRBJ1-2
CDR3 DNA: TGCAGTGCTAGGCAGGTCTATGGCTACACCTTC
CDR3 protein: CSARQVYGYTF

D gene: .
V gene: TRBV7-3
clone size: .
J gene: TRBJ2-4
CDR3 DNA: TGTGCCAGCAGCCCCGGGTTCGGGGGGCGCGCCAAAAACATTCAGTACTTC
CDR3 protein: CASSPGFGGRAKNIQYF

D gene: .
V gene: TRBV5-1
clone size: .
J gene: TRBJ2-7
CDR3 DNA: TGCGCCAGCAGCAACCTGGAGGGGGTTGGCGAGCAGTACTTC
CDR3 protein: CASSNLEGVGEQYF

D gene: TRBD1
V gene: TRBV2
clone size: .
J gene: TRBJ2-5
CDR3 DNA: TGTGCCAGCACAAGGACAGGGGGCGTTGAGACCCAGTACTTC
CDR3 protein: CASTRTGGVETQYF

D gene: .
V gene: TRBV12-3/TRBV12-4
clone size: .
J gene: TRBJ2-2
CDR3 DNA: TGTGCCAGCAGTTTCGGAGGGGCCGGGGAGCTGTTTTTT
CDR3 protein: CASSFGGAGELFF

D gene: TRBD2
V gene: TRBV28
clone size: .
J gene: TRBJ2-1
CDR3 DNA: TGTGCCAGCAGTACGCCGGGACTAGCGGGAGTAATGGATGAGCAGTTCTTC
CDR3 protein: CASSTPGLAGVMDEQFF

D gene: TRBD1
V gene: TRBV2
clone size: .
J gene: TRBJ2-7
CDR3 DNA: TGTGCCAGCAGTAGACTTGGGGGGACAGGGGGCTACGAGCAGTACTTC
CDR3 protein: CASSRLGGTGGYEQYF

D gene: TRBD2
V gene: TRBV28
clone size: .
J gene: TRBJ2-2
CDR3 DNA: TGTGCCAGCAGCCGGGCTAGCGGGAACACCGGGGAGCTGTTTTTT
CDR3 protein: CASSRASGNTGELFF

D gene: .
V gene: TRBV18
clone size: .
J gene: TRBJ2-7
CDR3 DNA: TGTGCCAGCTCACCCGGAATGGGGGGCATGCAGTACTTC
CDR3 protein: CASSPGMGGMQYF

D gene: .
V gene: TRBV3-1/TRBV3-2
clone size: .
J gene: TRBJ2-7
CDR3 DNA: TGTGCCAGCAGCCAAAAGGGGGATCACGAGCAGTACTTC
CDR3 protein: CASSQKGDHEQYF

D gene: .
V gene: TRBV10-3
clone size: .
J gene: TRBJ1-2
CDR3 DNA: TGTGCCATCAGTGAGTCAAGCCCGGGGGCTAACTATGGCTACACCTTC
CDR3 protein: CAISESSPGANYGYTF

D gene: TRBD2
V gene: TRBV7-2
clone size: .
J gene: TRBJ2-5
CDR3 DNA: TGTGCCAGCAGCTTAGGGCTAGCGGGAGGTGTAGAGACCCAGTACTTC
CDR3 protein: CASSLGLAGGVETQYF

D gene: TRBD1
V gene: TRBV6-5
clone size: few
J gene: TRBJ2-7
CDR3 DNA: TGTGCCAGCAGTTACGGGACAGGGGTCTACGAGCAGTACTTC
CDR3 protein: CASSYGTGVYEQYF

D gene: .
V gene: TRBV2
clone size: .
J gene: TRBJ1-1
CDR3 DNA: TGTGCCAGCAGTGGACAGAAGAACACTGAAGCTTTCTTT
CDR3 protein: CASSGQKNTEAFF

D gene: .
V gene: TRBV18
clone size: .
J gene: TRBJ1-2
CDR3 DNA: TGTGCCAGCTCTCACGAGAGCCTTCTGGGCTACTATGGCTACACCTTC
CDR3 protein: CASSHESLLGYYGYTF

D gene: TRBD1
V gene: TRBV10-2
clone size: .
J gene: TRBJ2-3
CDR3 DNA: TGCGCCAGCAGTGAACCCCGTTGGGGGACAGGGGGTTACGAGCTCCCAGATACGCAGTATTTT
CDR3 protein: CASSEPRWGTGGYELPDTQYF

D gene: TRBD2
V gene: TRBV23-1
clone size: .
J gene: TRBJ2-5
CDR3 DNA: TGCGCCAGCGGGCGGGGGAGCCAGAGGGAGACCCAGTACTTC
CDR3 protein: CASGRGSQRETQYF

D gene: .
V gene: TRBV28
clone size: once
J gene: TRBJ2-5
CDR3 DNA: TGTGCCAGCAGCCCGTACCAAGAGACCCAGTACTTC
CDR3 protein: CASSPYQETQYF

D gene: .
V gene: TRBV30
clone size: .
J gene: TRBJ1-5
CDR3 DNA: TGTGCCTGGAGTCGGGAGGGGTTGCAGCCCCAGCATTTT
CDR3 protein: CAWSREGLQPQHF

D gene: .
V gene: TRBV7-2
clone size: .
J gene: TRBJ1-1
CDR3 DNA: TGTGCCAGCAGCCCCGAAACAGGGAACACTGAAGCTTTCTTT
CDR3 protein: CASSPETGNTEAFF

D gene: .
V gene: TRBV4-2
clone size: .
J gene: TRBJ1-6
CDR3 DNA: TGTGCCAGCTCAGAGGGGGGATCACCCCTCCACTTT
CDR3 protein: CASSEGGSPLHF